The sequence of this TCR beta chain was determined in a study of blood T cell repertoires in COVID-19. Study-wide background: The samples span acute and convalescent COVID-19 from the United States, Italy and Spain. Sources were T cells, B-cell-depleted T cells, or PBMCs; the material itself was cDNA or gDNA.

With V trimmed by 7 bases and J by 4 bases, 5 bases remained unmatched. Germline CDR1 is SGHRS and CDR2 is YFSETQ. CDR3 length equals 13 residues. How the authors handled the data: Estimated nucleated cell counts came from reference gene primer amplification. Some clones are missing from TCRdb's copy, which holds only in-frame ones; the method was immunoSEQ multiplex PCR. V, J and clone size are those of that table, while D and trimming were read from the DNA. The sample holds 250,000 to 300,000 clones, 88% seen once. A Seattle source enrolled patients during active infection and followed them longitudinally.

This clonotype was obtained from a woman in her 70s with COVID-19, enrolled during active disease. Sequenced input: peripheral blood. This chain uses TRBV5-1 with TRBJ2-1, with 7 bases that match TRBD2. The CDR3 loop is CASSGGSYNEQFF. For the CDR3, the DNA is TGCGCCAGCTCTGGCGGGAGTTACAATGAGCAGTTCTTC.